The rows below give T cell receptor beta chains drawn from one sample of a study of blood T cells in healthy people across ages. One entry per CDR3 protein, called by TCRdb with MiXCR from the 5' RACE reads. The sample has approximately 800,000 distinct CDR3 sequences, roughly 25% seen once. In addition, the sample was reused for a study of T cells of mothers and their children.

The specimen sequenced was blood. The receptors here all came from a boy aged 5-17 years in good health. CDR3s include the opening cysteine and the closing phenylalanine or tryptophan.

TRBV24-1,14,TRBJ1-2,CATSPRQGGYGYTF
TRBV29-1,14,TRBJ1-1,CSGRLSDWDTEAFF
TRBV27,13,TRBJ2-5,CASSFGGCKTQYF
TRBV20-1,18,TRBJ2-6,CSGGLVGTGRSGANVLTF
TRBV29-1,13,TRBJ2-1,CGVTSGGIYEQFF
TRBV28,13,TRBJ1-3,CASSFTRAGSIYF
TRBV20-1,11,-,CSAPGPREQFF
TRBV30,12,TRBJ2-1,CARTWGYNEQFF
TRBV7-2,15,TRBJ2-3,CASPTSSGSTDTQYF
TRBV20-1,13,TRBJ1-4,CSARVWGKEKLFF
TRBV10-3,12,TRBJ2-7,CAISESNDEQYF
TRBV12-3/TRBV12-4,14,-,CASTLGDPIGEQFF
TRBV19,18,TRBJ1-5,CASSLRDPGGGPHQPQHF
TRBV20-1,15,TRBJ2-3,CSARDPLGPKDTQYF
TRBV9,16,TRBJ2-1,CASSALGLAGPDEQFF
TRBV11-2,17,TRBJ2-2,CASSPRDSGWNTGELFF
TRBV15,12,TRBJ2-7,CATSRADHEQYF
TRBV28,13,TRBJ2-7,CAAGETGSYEQYF
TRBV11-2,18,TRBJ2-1,CASSLDRLAGGPYNEQFF
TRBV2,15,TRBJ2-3,CASRASLAATDTQYF
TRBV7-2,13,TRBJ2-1,CVSSLGGYNEQFF
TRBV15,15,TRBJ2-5,CATSRDMGGAREQYF
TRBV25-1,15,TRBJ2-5,CASSDPGTGEETQYF
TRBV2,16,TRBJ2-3,CASSEGVHSDTDTQYF
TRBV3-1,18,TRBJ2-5,CASSLTLPAGGLQETQYF
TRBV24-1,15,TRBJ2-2,CATSGSAGATGELFF
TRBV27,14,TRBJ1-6,CASSFRQGYSPLHF
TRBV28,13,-,CASTKIGGYEQYF
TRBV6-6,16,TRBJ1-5,CASSYQGEVSNQPQHF
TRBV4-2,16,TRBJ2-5,CASSQVPGAAHETQYF
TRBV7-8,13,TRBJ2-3,CASSPRETDTQYF
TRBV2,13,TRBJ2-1,CASSMDSYNEQFF
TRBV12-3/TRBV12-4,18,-,CASSFQIYQAGEQDEQFF
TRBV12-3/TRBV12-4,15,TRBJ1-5,CASSFSDRNFNPQHF
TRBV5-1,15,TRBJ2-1,CASSSLGSDANEQFF
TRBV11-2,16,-,CASSISSGVFYNEQFF
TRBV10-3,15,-,CAISDGRADQETQYF
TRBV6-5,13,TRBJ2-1,CASGRQGNNEQFF
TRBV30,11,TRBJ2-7,CAWSLSYEQYF
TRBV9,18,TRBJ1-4,CASSASGRILSPNEKLFF
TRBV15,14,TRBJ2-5,CATSRDLGGLEQYF
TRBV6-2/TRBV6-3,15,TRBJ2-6,CASSNPGQKLGVLTF
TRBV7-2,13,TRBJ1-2,CASSPGTDYGYTF
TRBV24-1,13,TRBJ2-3,CATSGTGDDTQYF
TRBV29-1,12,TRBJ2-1,CSVGTSSNEQFF
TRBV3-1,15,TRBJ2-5,CASSPALRGAETQYF
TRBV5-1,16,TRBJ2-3,CASSGVRGRPTDTQYF
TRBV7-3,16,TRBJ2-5,CAGSPFGTGDGETQYF